The T cell receptor beta chain under discussion was sequenced for a study of T-cell memory formation after mild COVID-19. This clonotype was recorded at least ten times. TCR alpha and TCR beta cDNA libraries carrying sample barcodes and UMIs were produced by 5'RACE using constant-segment primers. TCRdb re-analysed the 5' RACE reads in MiXCR, keeping a single row per CDR3 protein. The sample has around 140,000 distinct CDR3 sequences, about 5.7% seen once; the top ten hold around 2%. The length of the CDR3 is 14 residues. Trimming removed 0 bases from V and 3 bases from J, with 7 bases in between. Germline V lookup: CDR1 SGHRS, CDR2 YFSETQ.

This chain uses TRBV5-1 with TRBJ2-4; no clear D gene. Sample: PBMCs or a T cell subset sorted from them (not recorded which). This TCR was recovered from an adult woman who had mild COVID-19 (a few samples of this study predate the infection). Cell type and time point are not known. The chain's CDR3 is CASSLEAGKNIQYF. CDR3 DNA sequence: TGCGCCAGCAGCTTGGAGGCAGGCAAAAACATTCAGTACTTC.